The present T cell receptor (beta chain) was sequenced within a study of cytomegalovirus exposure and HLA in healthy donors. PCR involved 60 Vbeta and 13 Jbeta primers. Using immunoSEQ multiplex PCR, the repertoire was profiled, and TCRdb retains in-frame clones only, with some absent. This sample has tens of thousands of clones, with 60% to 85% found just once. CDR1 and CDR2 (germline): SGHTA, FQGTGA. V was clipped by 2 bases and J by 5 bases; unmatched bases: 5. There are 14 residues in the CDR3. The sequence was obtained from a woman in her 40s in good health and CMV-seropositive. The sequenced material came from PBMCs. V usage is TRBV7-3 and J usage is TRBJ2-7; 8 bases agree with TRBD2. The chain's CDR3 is CASSLAAGANEQYF. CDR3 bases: TGTGCCAGCAGCTTAGCAGCGGGAGCCAACGAGCAGTACTTC.